These T cell receptor beta chains were read from a single sample in a study of cytomegalovirus exposure and HLA in healthy donors. Some clones are missing from TCRdb's copy, which holds only in-frame ones; the method was immunoSEQ multiplex PCR. The table shows some 100,000 clones, with 65% to 80% occurring only once. The material sequenced was PBMCs. The receptors originated from a young woman in good health and CMV-seropositive. Each CDR3 is given with its conserved first and last residue. The order of the fields is J gene, D gene, CDR3 length, V gene, clone size, CDR3 protein, CDR3 DNA. A D gene is named only where the DNA matches it firmly. The size entry is marked missing in some rows and otherwise reads once, few, many or a size class.

j_gene: TRBJ2-7; d_gene: TRBD2; len: 14; v_gene: TRBV5-6; abundance: .; CDR3aa: CASSSVSGTYEQYF; CDR3nt: TGTGCCAGCAGCTCAGTGAGCGGGACCTACGAGCAGTACTTC
j_gene: TRBJ2-5; d_gene: TRBD2; len: 16; v_gene: TRBV7-2; abundance: .; CDR3aa: CASSLVATSGPETQYF; CDR3nt: TGTGCCAGCAGCTTAGTCGCGACTAGCGGACCAGAGACCCAGTACTTC
j_gene: TRBJ2-3; d_gene: TRBD2; len: 16; v_gene: TRBV4-2; abundance: .; CDR3aa: CASSPRLAGGTDTQYF; CDR3nt: TGTGCCAGCAGCCCCAGACTAGCGGGAGGGACAGATACGCAGTATTTT
j_gene: TRBJ2-7; d_gene: .; len: 14; v_gene: TRBV27; abundance: few; CDR3aa: CASSLAGSPSEQYF; CDR3nt: TGTGCCAGCAGTTTAGCCGGGAGCCCGAGCGAGCAGTACTTC
j_gene: TRBJ2-2; d_gene: TRBD1; len: 16; v_gene: TRBV19; abundance: once; CDR3aa: CASIDRARYQSGELFF; CDR3nt: TGTGCCAGTATAGACAGGGCCCGATACCAATCCGGGGAGCTGTTTTTT
j_gene: TRBJ1-1; d_gene: .; len: 14; v_gene: TRBV6-5; abundance: .; CDR3aa: CASSYAGKGTEAFF; CDR3nt: TGTGCCAGCAGTTACGCAGGGAAGGGCACTGAAGCTTTCTTT
j_gene: TRBJ2-5; d_gene: TRBD2; len: 14; v_gene: TRBV9; abundance: few; CDR3aa: CASSVGAGGETQYF; CDR3nt: TGTGCCAGCAGCGTAGGAGCGGGGGGGGAGACCCAGTACTTC
j_gene: TRBJ2-7; d_gene: TRBD2; len: 15; v_gene: TRBV9; abundance: few; CDR3aa: CASSPSGADPYEQYF; CDR3nt: TGTGCCAGCAGCCCCAGCGGGGCGGACCCCTACGAGCAGTACTTC
j_gene: TRBJ2-2; d_gene: .; len: 16; v_gene: TRBV7-2; abundance: .; CDR3aa: CASSSDGRRDTGELFF; CDR3nt: TGTGCCAGCAGCTCCGACGGACGGCGGGACACCGGGGAGCTGTTTTTT
j_gene: TRBJ1-2; d_gene: .; len: 14; v_gene: TRBV9; abundance: .; CDR3aa: CASSVAEGGYGYTF; CDR3nt: TGTGCCAGCAGCGTAGCGGAGGGGGGGTATGGCTACACCTTC
j_gene: TRBJ2-6; d_gene: TRBD2; len: 16; v_gene: TRBV27; abundance: .; CDR3aa: CASSLGRGSGANVLTF; CDR3nt: TGTGCCAGCAGTTTAGGGAGGGGCTCTGGGGCCAACGTCCTGACTTTC
j_gene: TRBJ2-7; d_gene: TRBD1; len: 16; v_gene: TRBV7-9; abundance: .; CDR3aa: CASSLASGTGSYEQYF; CDR3nt: TGTGCCAGCAGCTTAGCTTCGGGGACAGGATCCTACGAGCAGTACTTC
j_gene: TRBJ1-6; d_gene: TRBD1; len: 13; v_gene: TRBV28; abundance: .; CDR3aa: CASIGQGDSPLHF; CDR3nt: TGTGCCAGCATAGGACAGGGCGATTCACCCCTCCACTTT
j_gene: TRBJ1-5; d_gene: .; len: 14; v_gene: TRBV2; abundance: .; CDR3aa: CASSSETTFQPQHF; CDR3nt: TGTGCCAGCAGTTCAGAGACTACTTTTCAGCCCCAGCATTTT
j_gene: TRBJ2-7; d_gene: .; len: 12; v_gene: TRBV10-3; abundance: .; CDR3aa: CAISSASYEQYF; CDR3nt: TGTGCCATCAGTAGCGCTTCCTACGAGCAGTACTTC
j_gene: TRBJ2-1; d_gene: TRBD2; len: 16; v_gene: TRBV7-2; abundance: .; CDR3aa: CASSLATGTSGYEQFF; CDR3nt: TGTGCCAGCAGCTTGGCAACCGGGACTAGCGGGTATGAGCAGTTCTTC
j_gene: TRBJ2-3; d_gene: TRBD2; len: 20; v_gene: TRBV5-3; abundance: .; CDR3aa: CARSLGVWTSGRSSTDTQYF; CDR3nt: TGTGCCAGAAGCTTGGGGGTTTGGACTAGCGGGAGGAGTAGCACAGATACGCAGTATTTT
j_gene: TRBJ2-7; d_gene: TRBD1; len: 16; v_gene: TRBV11-2; abundance: .; CDR3aa: CASSLGGRDRGYEQYF; CDR3nt: TGTGCCAGCAGCTTAGGGGGCCGGGACAGGGGCTACGAGCAGTACTTC
j_gene: TRBJ1-2; d_gene: .; len: 16; v_gene: TRBV7-9; abundance: .; CDR3aa: CASSDFYGGEDYGYTF; CDR3nt: TGTGCCAGCAGCGACTTTTATGGGGGCGAGGACTATGGCTACACCTTC
j_gene: TRBJ2-5; d_gene: TRBD1; len: 14; v_gene: TRBV6-1; abundance: .; CDR3aa: CATSEGQPQETQYF; CDR3nt: TGTGCCACCTCTGAGGGACAGCCGCAAGAGACCCAGTACTTC
j_gene: TRBJ2-5; d_gene: TRBD2; len: 17; v_gene: TRBV5-1; abundance: .; CDR3aa: CASSLGGTSGFQETQYF; CDR3nt: TGCGCCAGCAGCTTGGGGGGGACTAGCGGGTTCCAAGAGACCCAGTACTTC
j_gene: TRBJ1-4; d_gene: .; len: 14; v_gene: TRBV6-6; abundance: .; CDR3aa: CASSLGLGERELFF; CDR3nt: TGTGCCAGCAGTTTGGGACTTGGGGAGCGAGAACTGTTTTTT
j_gene: TRBJ2-7; d_gene: TRBD2; len: 15; v_gene: TRBV4-1; abundance: few; CDR3aa: CASSQETSGAYEQYF; CDR3nt: TGCGCCAGCAGCCAAGAAACTAGCGGGGCCTACGAGCAGTACTTC
j_gene: TRBJ2-2; d_gene: TRBD2; len: 14; v_gene: TRBV4-2; abundance: .; CDR3aa: CASKGAGDTGELFF; CDR3nt: TGTGCCAGCAAGGGTGCGGGGGACACCGGGGAGCTGTTTTTT
j_gene: TRBJ1-1; d_gene: .; len: 14; v_gene: TRBV4-2; abundance: .; CDR3aa: CASSHGGSNTEAFF; CDR3nt: TGTGCCAGCAGCCATGGCGGCTCGAACACTGAAGCTTTCTTT
j_gene: TRBJ2-4; d_gene: TRBD2; len: 19; v_gene: TRBV30; abundance: .; CDR3aa: CAWSVGGGVAGGAKNIQYF; CDR3nt: TGTGCCTGGAGTGTCGGTGGGGGGGTAGCGGGAGGGGCCAAAAACATTCAGTACTTC
j_gene: TRBJ2-1; d_gene: .; len: 14; v_gene: TRBV27; abundance: .; CDR3aa: CASSLQDTANEQFF; CDR3nt: TGTGCCAGCAGTTTACAGGACACGGCTAATGAGCAGTTCTTC
j_gene: TRBJ2-6; d_gene: .; len: 14; v_gene: TRBV4-2; abundance: once; CDR3aa: CASSLDAGANVLTF; CDR3nt: TGTGCCAGCAGCCTAGACGCTGGGGCCAACGTCCTGACTTTC
j_gene: TRBJ2-2; d_gene: TRBD1; len: 15; v_gene: TRBV19; abundance: .; CDR3aa: CASSIDRGRPGELFF; CDR3nt: TGTGCCAGTAGTATCGACAGGGGGCGCCCCGGGGAGCTGTTTTTT
j_gene: TRBJ2-3; d_gene: TRBD1; len: 15; v_gene: TRBV9; abundance: .; CDR3aa: CASSAQTGSGDTQYF; CDR3nt: TGTGCCAGCAGCGCCCAGACAGGGTCCGGAGATACGCAGTATTTT
j_gene: TRBJ2-2; d_gene: .; len: 16; v_gene: TRBV7-8; abundance: .; CDR3aa: CASSSLRGLTTGELFF; CDR3nt: TGTGCCAGCAGCTCCCTGCGGGGGCTAACCACCGGGGAGCTGTTTTTT